This T cell receptor (beta chain) was identified in a study of blood T cell repertoires in COVID-19. Study-level information: COVID-19 samples collected from the United States, Italy and Spain covered acute and convalescent phases. T cells, B-cell-depleted T cells, or PBMCs provided the cDNA or gDNA that served as material.

Per the original data handling: By means of reference gene primer amplification, nucleated cell counts were estimated. The table came from immunoSEQ multiplex PCR; TCRdb's copy has only in-frame clones and leaves some out. That table furnishes V, J and clone size, whereas the DNA furnished D and trimming. The data show 230,000 or so clones, with around four fifths seen just once and approximately 9% held by the top ten. From germline, CDR1 is MNHEY and CDR2 SVGEGT. This CDR3 comprises 15 residues. Trimming cost V 6 bases and J 7 bases; bases outside gene matches: 14. The sample taken for sequencing was peripheral blood. The chain joins TRBV6-2 or TRBV6-3 to TRBJ2-7; TRBD1 aligns across 8 bases. This clonotype was sampled from a man between 40 and 49 years old with active or convalescent COVID-19. CDR3 in DNA: TGTGCCAGCAGCCTCCCTCAATCGACAGGGGAGGAGCAGTACTTC. Protein: CASSLPQSTGEEQYF.